The text below deals with one TCR beta chain. Its antigen is unidentified. Data came from immunoSEQ multiplex PCR; TCRdb stores just in-frame clones and leaves some out. The table records about 94,000 clones, roughly 91% of them present only once. This entry comes from a study of a mutant IDH1 vaccine in newly diagnosed glioma. Study outcomes and limitations: Vaccination elicited immune responses in 93.3% of patients.

Time point of the sample: week 47, end of study. Vaccination used 300 ug of mutant IDH1 20-mer peptide per dose, with topical imiquimod. Patients in the study were vaccinated eight times, receiving shots in weeks 1, 3, 5, 7, 11, 15, 19 and 23. The starting material was PBMCs, obtained from a glioma patient whose treatment included an IDH1 peptide vaccine. This clonotype originated in a woman between 45 and 65 years old with glioma.

Here the CDR3 DNA reads TGTGCCAGCAGTGGGCCCGGGACAGGGGTATACACTGAAGCTTTCTTT. Translation: CASSGPGTGVYTEAFF. This chain joins TRBV6-1 and TRBJ1-1; 10 bases are a match to TRBD1. The CDR3 runs 16 residues. From germline, CDR1 is MNHNS and CDR2 SASEGT. Trimming at V came to 4 bases and at J to 3 bases, leaving 8 bases not matched to a gene.